This T cell receptor beta chain was sequenced for a study of shared clonotypes between healthy human individuals. The study's findings and limits: Limited genetic and exposure-history diversity came from having few donors.

Donors were healthy HIV-negative adults without recent acute infections or vaccinations. Those who donated, Caucasian adults without exception, all lived in Nashville, Tennessee. About this clone: The antigen remains undetermined.

The V gene lost 2 bases and the J gene lost 3 bases, with 14 bases spanning the gap. Germline CDR1 and CDR2: SGHVS and FQNEAQ. The CDR3 is 15 amino acids. Here immunoSEQ multiplex PCR was the method, and the copy in TCRdb shows in-frame clones only, minus some. The profile shows 400,000 to 600,000 clones, 79% of them singletons. The chain uses TRBV7-8 and TRBJ2-7; possible D gene TRBD1, 6 bases. This TCR derives from a woman aged 40 to 50 in good health. Some clones in this sample may be carry-over from other donors' samples. The sequencing input was PBMCs. The CDR3 here is CASSLQATGIYEQYF. The CDR3 bases are TGTGCCAGCAGCTTACAGGCCACAGGGATCTACGAGCAGTACTTC.